This TCR beta chain comes out of a study of Ad26.COV2.S vaccination and SARS-CoV-2 variants. In regard to this clone: No antigen is known for it.

Here immunoSEQ multiplex PCR was the method, and the copy in TCRdb shows in-frame clones only, minus some. The profile shows some 300,000 clones, around 81% of them singletons. Germline assignment: CDR1 ENHRY and CDR2 SYGVKD. J gave up 2 bases and V 4 bases, and 4 bases lay outside the gene matches. This CDR3 spans 14 amino acids. Study observations and caveats: Comparability of non-spike TCR breadth was observed across vaccine and placebo recipients. The TCR breadth and depth analyses may have produced an underestimate of total T cell responses.

The treatment is: about 20 received Ad26.COV2.S at low or high dose, single or two shots; 5 received placebo; per-sample allocation not given. The study sampled participants on day 63 after the first vaccine or placebo injection. J is TRBJ2-7 and V is TRBV10-3; 8 nucleotides line up with TRBD1. The specimen was peripheral blood, collected in a trial of Ad26.COV2.S vaccine versus placebo. The receptor was isolated from a person between 18 and 59 years old who received the Ad26.COV2.S COVID-19 vaccine or a placebo. The CDR3 bases are TGTGCCATCAGTGTCACAGGGGGGACCTACGAGCAGTACTTC. It specifies CAISVTGGTYEQYF.